This is a list of T cell receptor beta chains from one sample in a study of blood T cell repertoires in COVID-19. The assay was immunoSEQ multiplex PCR, and TCRdb's table has in-frame clones only and misses some. Counted here are 160,000 or so clones, roughly 87% occurring once; the ten biggest clones make up 3.5% to 4%. The source material was peripheral blood. These receptor sequences come from a woman aged 60-75 years who had recovered from COVID-19. Each CDR3 is given with its conserved first and last residue. D genes are given only for firm matches.

cdr3_aa cdr3_length d_call j_call v_call
CASSQSSGGYQETQYF 16 TRBD2 TRBJ2-5 TRBV9
CSVVLGVSYGYTF 13 - TRBJ1-2 TRBV29-1
CSVGQGDQPQHF 12 TRBD1 TRBJ1-5 TRBV29-1
CASSVEGTGQGFRQPQHF 18 TRBD1 TRBJ1-5 TRBV9
CASSIQLAATDTQYF 15 - TRBJ2-3 TRBV19
CASSEAGGSNQPQHF 15 - TRBJ1-5 TRBV10-2
CASSLSGTGEETQYF 15 TRBD1 TRBJ2-5 TRBV28
CASSQVRGGQNEQFF 15 TRBD2 TRBJ2-1 TRBV4-1
CASSAWGVGETQYF 14 - TRBJ2-5 TRBV2
CASRRTGVYGYTF 13 TRBD1 TRBJ1-2 TRBV27
CASSLPLAGTTDTQYF 16 TRBD2 TRBJ2-3 TRBV5-1
CASSRDSRGTEAFF 14 - TRBJ1-1 TRBV28
CASSLRQGANTQYF 14 TRBD1 TRBJ2-3 TRBV11-3
CASSMGRDSDTQYF 14 - TRBJ2-3 TRBV19
CASSEEPQETQYF 13 - TRBJ2-5 TRBV5-4
CASSYDTWRADTDTQYF 17 - TRBJ2-3 TRBV6-2/TRBV6-3
CAISRQYQETQYF 13 - TRBJ2-5 TRBV10-3
CASSRRGAGTDTQYF 15 - TRBJ2-3 TRBV14
CASSSGQPAYGYTF 14 - TRBJ1-2 TRBV5-1
CASSLGAVPSYEQYF 15 - TRBJ2-7 TRBV13
CASSPLPGEQYF 12 - TRBJ2-7 TRBV7-9
CASSQVLRTGPGNTIYF 17 TRBD1 TRBJ1-3 TRBV4-1
CAWSEGTVGRAEQFF 15 TRBD1 TRBJ2-1 TRBV30
CAIRTGTPEAFF 12 - TRBJ1-1 TRBV10-3
CASTIGTYNEKLFF 14 - TRBJ1-4 TRBV27
CASSFRYRGGETQYF 15 TRBD1 TRBJ2-5 TRBV27
CASSQGTGANSPLHF 15 TRBD1 TRBJ1-6 TRBV14
CASTEFGSEAQYF 13 - TRBJ2-3 TRBV6-5
CASSNTGLQQPQHF 14 - TRBJ1-5 TRBV2
CASSRPGQMNTEAFF 15 TRBD1 TRBJ1-1 TRBV5-4
CASSFGLEPQHF 12 - TRBJ1-5 TRBV7-9
CASSLVLYGYTF 12 - TRBJ1-2 TRBV28
CASSQEAFLRTGGETQYF 18 TRBD1 TRBJ2-5 TRBV3-1/TRBV3-2
CAGRAGNTIYF 11 - TRBJ1-3 TRBV7-6
CASSVGGRDTEAFF 14 - TRBJ1-1 TRBV9
CASSPLNPGQVVSPLHF 17 TRBD1 TRBJ1-6 TRBV5-1
CASSFSGTGGAGANVLTF 18 TRBD1 TRBJ2-6 TRBV27
CASSFFREQFF 11 - TRBJ2-1 TRBV7-6
CASSLGTGMVGKLFF 15 - TRBJ1-4 TRBV5-1
CASSLGGNYGYTF 13 - TRBJ1-2 TRBV28
CASKVREGGYTF 12 - TRBJ1-2 TRBV28
CASSNRGRRLPYEQYF 16 - TRBJ2-7 TRBV28
CAWSVNRPGLCNSPLHF 17 - TRBJ1-6 TRBV30
CASSFQRGYEQYF 13 - TRBJ2-7 TRBV12-3/TRBV12-4
CASRARSYNEQFF 13 - TRBJ2-1 TRBV10-1
CASSLGQTGEGGYEQYF 17 - TRBJ2-7 TRBV5-1
CASSLYGQGYEKLFF 15 TRBD1 TRBJ1-4 TRBV19
CASSPSLAGVGDTQYF 16 TRBD2 TRBJ2-3 TRBV28
CASRQQVSSDTQYF 14 - TRBJ2-3 TRBV19
CASSKAGSETQYF 13 - TRBJ2-5 TRBV21-1
CASSLGLAGADTQYF 15 TRBD2 TRBJ2-3 TRBV11-3
CASSLIQANPNTEAFF 16 - TRBJ1-1 TRBV5-1
CASSPRDRVSPLHF 14 TRBD1 TRBJ1-6 TRBV6-5
CASSLVGGHGYTF 13 - TRBJ1-2 TRBV5-5
CASSLGTSGPYEQFF 15 TRBD2 TRBJ2-1 TRBV7-2
CASRTGQGMNTEAFF 15 TRBD1 TRBJ1-1 TRBV19
CSGRTSGGAGQYF 13 TRBD2 TRBJ2-5 TRBV29-1
CASSLHSPPPFYGYTF 16 - TRBJ1-2 TRBV5-1
CASSPGETVSEKLFF 15 - TRBJ1-4 TRBV5-1
CASSRGTGGGPRWRAFF 17 TRBD1 TRBJ1-1 TRBV14